This T cell receptor beta chain was identified during a study of blood T cell repertoires in COVID-19 (dated by TCRdb to the early 2020s). Regarding the complete study: Samples from collaborators originated in the United States, Italy and Spain and spanned both the acute and convalescent phases of COVID-19. The samples were drawn from the first 160 participants of the ongoing ImmuneRACE study and from 1,254 subjects provided by 6 global collaborators. The repertoires were made available in a free public database intended to serve as a resource for research on the immune response to SARS-CoV-2. Subjects who had been exposed to COVID-19, were actively infected with it, or had recovered from it provided the deeply sampled blood TCRbeta repertoires that made up the dataset. The material from the prospective study consisted of cDNA or gDNA derived from T cells, B-cell-depleted T cells, or PBMCs. Where available, HLA class I and class II types were obtained from metadata supplied by the sample provider rather than from assay-based typing. Nearly every sample came with metadata listing a de-identified subject ID, COVID-19 status, age in years and sex.

TCRbeta CDR3 regions were amplified from genomic DNA using the immunoSEQ Assay, a bias-controlled multiplex PCR. For the original study's pipeline: Nucleated cell counts per sample were estimated from amplification of reference gene primers within the assay. To quantify the absolute abundance of each unique TCRbeta CDR3 rearrangement, sequence reads were collapsed and filtered. For each sample, productive Simpson clonality was calculated as the square root of Simpson's diversity index over productive rearrangements. Imported from immuneACCESS, the table was reduced by TCRdb to in-frame sequences with V and J called. These copies leave out some clones; in studies compared against another copy, an unresolved V gene accounts for under half, and the cause of the remainder is not known. D and trimming come from the DNA, and the V and J calls and clone size come from that table. Within this sample are almost 300,000 clones, with around 87% of them counted one time only. 1% to 1.5% of the sample belongs to the ten largest clones.

This clone was observed a few times. The specificity of this receptor is unknown. No base quality information exists; no much larger clone differs at one position. Whole blood was collected in K2EDTA tubes by collaborating institutions according to the institutions' own protocols. For TCRbeta analysis, collaborators shipped samples as frozen whole blood, isolated PBMCs, or DNA extracted from either of those sample types. Points the paper makes about the study in general: The amount of clinical and demographic metadata varied by source and participant and was provided uncurated.

Material: peripheral blood. This sequence was found in a man aged 65 to 85 with acute or convalescent COVID-19.

The bases read TGTGCCAGCGACAGGGTTCCCGGGGAGCTGTTTTTT. The resulting protein is CASDRVPGELFF. The rearranged segments are TRBV19 and TRBJ2-2, with 7 bases matching TRBD1. The CDR3 spans 12 residues, from the cysteine through the phenylalanine. Of the read, only the CDR3 DNA is kept; its 36 bases are in frame from base 1. CDR1 and CDR2 are drawn from the germline V gene (reference sequence): LNHDA, SQIVND. At the junction V is shortened by 9 bases and J by 6 bases; bases outside the gene matches: 4.